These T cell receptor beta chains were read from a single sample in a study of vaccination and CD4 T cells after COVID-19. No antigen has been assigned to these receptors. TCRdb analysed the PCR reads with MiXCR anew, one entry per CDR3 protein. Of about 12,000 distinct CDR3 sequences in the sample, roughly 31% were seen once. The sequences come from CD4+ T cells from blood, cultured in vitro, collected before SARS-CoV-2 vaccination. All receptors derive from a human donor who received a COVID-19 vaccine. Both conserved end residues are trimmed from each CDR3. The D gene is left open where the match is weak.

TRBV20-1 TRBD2 SATAWRTSGGSSTDTQY
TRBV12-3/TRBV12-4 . ASRVTGNTEAF
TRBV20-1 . SAEGTSAETQY
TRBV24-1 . ATSAYRVETEAF
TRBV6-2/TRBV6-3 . ASSYRGNQPQH
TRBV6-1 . ASSTGTPIRGASPLH
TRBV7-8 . ASSSRGQDYTQETQY
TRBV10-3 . AISPGLSSTDTQY
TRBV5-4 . ASSQGGVGEKLF
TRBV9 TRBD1 ASSVTGTAYGYT
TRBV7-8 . ASSSGKNTEAF
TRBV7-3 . ASSLTGDGYT
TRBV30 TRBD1 AWSPGGFYGYT
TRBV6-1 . ASSEVVTGRALNTEAF
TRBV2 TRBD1 ASSGGGGLGNQPQH
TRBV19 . ASSFSFGELF
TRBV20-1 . SARPSGGRGPQH
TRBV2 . ASSKDREGDTQY
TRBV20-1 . SARDSRGVEAF
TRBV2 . ASIPVGTGELF
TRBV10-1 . ASSPRAGVGYEQY
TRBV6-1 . ASSELPSYGYT
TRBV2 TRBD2 ASSRRRGAPSEQF
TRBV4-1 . ASSPHARRLDGSYNEQF
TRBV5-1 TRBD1 ASSLWDRANYGYT
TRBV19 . ASSIGGPDTQY
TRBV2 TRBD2 ASSEGGTSYEQY
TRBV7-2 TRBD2 ASSLGLAGQETQY
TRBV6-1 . ASRPGVFYGYT
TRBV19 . ASRMVGTAYSNQPQH
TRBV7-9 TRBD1 ASSLSRTGFNEQY
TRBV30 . AYRYSGNTIY
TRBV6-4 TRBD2 ASSDLAGASRGTQY
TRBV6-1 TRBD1 ASSENRGSTEAF
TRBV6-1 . ATAPGAMNTEAF
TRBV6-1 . ASTWGGDTEAF
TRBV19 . ASSMRAGVSYEQY